These 27 T cell receptor beta chains came from one sample sequenced in a study of CD8 T cells in Susac syndrome. Reverse transcription of 0.5 to 1 ug RNA used random hexamers. One entry per CDR3 protein, called by TCRdb with MiXCR from the immunoSEQ multiplex PCR reads. Of 170,000 or so distinct CDR3 sequences listed, about 96% are singletons. Material: CD4+ T cells from PBMCs. These receptors all come from a human donor with Susac syndrome.

This clonotype has just a few counts. The chain has TRBV11-2 and TRBJ1-1, with no clear D. With 4 bases removed from V and 5 bases from J, the gap between germline ends came to 14 bases. The V gene's germline CDR1 is SGHAT and CDR2 FQNNGV. This CDR3 spans 14 amino acids. The CDR3 nucleotides are TGTGCCAGCAGCTCGATCAATACCGGGACTGAAGCTTTCTTT. It translates to CASSSINTGTEAFF.

This chain's CDR3 is CASSQGTGWSEQFF. As DNA, the CDR3 is TGCGCCAGCAGCCAAGGGACAGGGTGGAGTGAGCAGTTCTTC. The gene calls are TRBV4-3 and TRBJ2-1; 8 bases are shared with TRBD1. Per the germline V gene, CDR1 is LGHNA and CDR2 is YSLEER. Germline trimming cut 1 base from V and 9 bases from J; bases unmatched to any gene: 5. The CDR3 totals 14 residues.

The V gene is TRBV27, the J gene TRBJ2-4, with 9 bases identical to TRBD1. The CDR3 spans 19 residues. Losses at the gene ends were 2 bases for V and 1 base for J; bases not matched to a gene: 12. Germline values: CDR1 MNHEY, CDR2 SMNVEV (reference sequence). The CDR3 nucleotides read TGTGCCAGCAGTTTAATCTGGGACAGGGCTTTAGGGGCCAAAAACATTCAGTACTTC. It codes for CASSLIWDRALGAKNIQYF.

V gene TRBV7-2 combines with J gene TRBJ2-3, with 7 positions matching TRBD1. The CDR3 loop spans 12 amino acids. Trimming took 5 bases from V and 8 from J; bases not matched to a gene: 4. Germline-derived CDR1 and CDR2 are SGHTA and FQGNSA. The CDR3, as DNA: TGTGCCAGCAGCCTCAACAGGGGTACGCAGTATTTT. Translated, it gives CASSLNRGTQYF.

The rearrangement uses TRBV4-3 and TRBJ1-1; D remains unclear. Germline CDR1 is LGHNA and CDR2 is YSLEER. The CDR3 spans 16 residues. Trimming pared 7 bases from V and 1 base from J, leaving 19 bases between. The CDR3 region has the DNA TGCGCCAGCACCGCCGATGCCCCATCTGGGAACACTGAAGCTTTCTTT. This encodes CASTADAPSGNTEAFF.

The V and J genes are TRBV4-2 and TRBJ2-5; a possible D gene is TRBD1 (7 bases). The CDR3 spans 14 residues. Per germline, CDR1 LGHNA and CDR2 YNFKEQ. V was pared by 5 bases and J by 5 bases, with 15 bases between. CDR3: CASSTTRGDETQYF. The CDR3 nucleotides read TGTGCCAGCAGCACAACCAGGGGGGACGAGACCCAGTACTTC.

The chain is built from TRBV29-1 and TRBJ2-2; D is ambiguous. Trimming removed 5 bases at V and 1 base at J, with 5 bases between. Germline V gives CDR1 SQVTM, CDR2 ANQGSEA. This CDR3 comprises 12 residues. DNA for the CDR3: TGCAGCGTTTCACTGAACACCGGGGAGCTGTTTTTT. Translating gives CSVSLNTGELFF.

The chain uses TRBV2 and TRBJ2-5; 11 bases match TRBD2. The germline V gene has CDR1 SNHLY and CDR2 FYNNEI. The junction had 5 bases not matched to a gene; V was cut back by 4 bases and J by 1 base. CDR3 length: 16 residues. The CDR3 loop is CASSGSGGASQETQYF. Written as DNA, the CDR3 is TGTGCCAGCAGTGGTAGCGGGGGGGCCTCCCAAGAGACCCAGTACTTC.

The rearrangement uses TRBV9 and TRBJ2-2; TRBD2 matches 10 bases. Germline CDR1 and CDR2: SGDLS and YYNGEE. V lost 4 bases to trimming and J lost 5 bases; unmatched junction nucleotides: 2. This CDR3 contains 14 residues. The CDR3 sequence: CASSQLAGTGELFF. CDR3 nucleotides: TGTGCCAGCAGCCAACTAGCGGGGACCGGGGAGCTGTTTTTT. The full variable domain, with the rest looked up from reference TRBV9 and TRBJ2-2, is DSGVTQTPKHLITATGQRVTLRCSPRSGDLSVYWYQQSLDQGLQFLIQYYNGEERAKGNILERFSAQQFPDLHSELNLSSLELGDSALYFCASSQLAGTGELFFGEGSRLTVL.

The chain has TRBV10-3 and TRBJ2-1; TRBD2 aligns across 11 bases. Germline CDR1 is ENHRY and CDR2 is SYGVKD. This CDR3 is 15 amino acids long. Losses at the gene ends were 4 bases for V and 6 bases for J; bases not matched to a gene: 5. The CDR3 is CAISGSGTSGNEQFF. In DNA, the CDR3 is TGTGCCATCAGTGGTTCCGGGACTAGCGGCAATGAGCAGTTCTTC.

This clonotype has only one observation. The V call is TRBV20-1, the J call TRBJ2-7; 14 positions agree with TRBD2. The CDR3 contains 14 residues. Germline V gives CDR1 DFQATT, CDR2 SNEGSKA (reference sequence). The junction had 3 bases not matched to a gene; V was cut back by 5 bases and J by 3 bases. The CDR3 coding sequence is TGCAGTGCTGCCGGGACTAGCGGGAGCTACGAGCAGTACTTC. It is translated as CSAAGTSGSYEQYF.

The J gene is TRBJ2-3, the V gene TRBV30; perhaps TRBD2 as D (6 bases). CDR3 length: 13 residues. Germline V gene sequence: CDR1 GTSNPN, CDR2 SVGIG (reference sequence). DNA for the CDR3: TGTGCGGCGGGGAGGCCGGGCACAGATACGCAGTATTTT. Amino acids: CAAGRPGTDTQYF. Looking up the rest from reference TRBV30 and TRBJ2-3 gives the full variable domain: SQTIHQWPATLVQPVGSPLSLECTVEGTSNPNLYWYRQAAGRGLQLLFYSVGIGQISSEVPQNLSASRPQDRQFILSSKKLLLSDSGFYLCAAGRPGTDTQYFGPGTRLTVL.

This chain uses TRBV7-9 with TRBJ2-7; TRBD1 is a possible D gene (6 bases). Germline loops: CDR1 SEHNR, CDR2 FQNEAQ (reference sequence). The germline V and J ends were trimmed by 3 bases and 5 bases, with 14 bases remaining between them. The CDR3 runs 14 residues. The CDR3 bases are TGTGCCAGCAGCTTCCAACAGGGAGTCCACGAGCAGTACTTC. Amino acids: CASSFQQGVHEQYF.

The V call is TRBV29-1, the J call TRBJ1-1; D not resolved. The CDR3 has 12 residues. The germline CDR1 and CDR2 sequences are SQVTM and ANQGSEA. Trimming removed 3 bases from V and 3 bases from J, with 8 bases in between. The CDR3: CSVEGRDTEAFF. CDR3 coding DNA: TGCAGCGTTGAGGGAAGGGACACTGAAGCTTTCTTT.

The chain is built from TRBV20-1 and TRBJ2-3, with TRBD1 identical over 9 bases. Germline CDR1 DFQATT, CDR2 SNEGSKA (reference sequence). The CDR3 is made up of 15 amino acids. J was trimmed by 2 bases and V by 3 bases; bases with no gene match: 6. CDR3: CSASPGQGPTDTQYF. Written as DNA, the CDR3 is TGCAGTGCTAGCCCGGGACAGGGACCCACAGATACGCAGTATTTT.

The V gene is TRBV27, the J gene TRBJ1-2, with D possibly TRBD1 on 5 matching bases. This CDR3 spans 14 amino acids. Germline CDR1 reads MNHEY; CDR2 reads SMNVEV (reference sequence). V was shortened by 5 bases and J by 4 bases, with 14 bases between the two germline ends. The CDR3 DNA is TGTGCCAGCAGTCATATACCACAGGTCTATGGCTACACCTTC. This sequence encodes CASSHIPQVYGYTF.

The chain joins TRBV18 to TRBJ2-7; TRBD2 aligns across 10 bases. The junction had 10 bases not matched to a gene; V was cut back by 5 bases and J by 6 bases. CDR3 size: 15 residues. Germline CDR1 KGHSH, CDR2 LQKENI. For the CDR3, the DNA is TGTGCCAGCTCAAGGCCTCTAGCGGGAGATGGCGAGCAGTACTTC. It codes for CASSRPLAGDGEQYF. Full variable domain (remainder filled in from reference TRBV18 and TRBJ2-7): NAGVMQNPRHLVRRRGQEARLRCSPMKGHSHVYWYRQLPEEGLKFMVYLQKENIIDESGMPKERFSAEFPKEGPSILRIQQVVRGDSAAYFCASSRPLAGDGEQYFGPGTRLTVT.

The V and J genes are TRBV11-2 and TRBJ2-1, with 9 nucleotides matching TRBD1. Trimming removed 6 bases from V and 5 bases from J; junction bases left unmatched: 8. Per germline, CDR1 SGHAT and CDR2 FQNNGV. This CDR3 is 15 amino acids long. The CDR3 nucleotides are TGTGCCAGCAGAAAGGTGGGGACAGGGAACAATGAGCAGTTCTTC. Translating gives CASRKVGTGNNEQFF.

The chain uses TRBV2 and TRBJ2-7, with 8 bases matching TRBD2. Trimming at V came to 7 bases and at J to 0 bases, leaving 8 bases not matched to a gene. The CDR3 has 15 amino acids. Germline V CDR1 and CDR2: SNHLY, FYNNEI. The CDR3 nucleotides read TGTGCCAGCACTCCCGGACTAGCCAGCTCCTACGAGCAGTACTTC. This gives the protein CASTPGLASSYEQYF.

This chain connects TRBV20-1 to TRBJ2-3; D perhaps matches TRBD2 (6 bases). Trimming took off 5 bases at V and 2 bases at J, with 8 bases between the two ends. Germline CDR1 is DFQATT and CDR2 is SNEGSKA (reference sequence). This CDR3 is built from 12 residues. The CDR3 sequence is CSALADTDTQYF. CDR3 DNA sequence: TGCAGTGCTTTAGCGGACACAGATACGCAGTATTTT.

V gene TRBV9 combines with J gene TRBJ2-5; perhaps TRBD1 as D (6 bases). Trimming left V 2 bases short and J 4 bases short, with 15 bases between. This CDR3 is 15 amino acids long. Germline CDR1 SGDLS, CDR2 YYNGEE. The CDR3 nucleotides read TGTGCCAGCAGCGTGTCGGCGCGAGGGGGAGAGACCCAGTACTTC. This gives the protein CASSVSARGGETQYF.

This clonotype was counted once. This chain connects TRBV18 to TRBJ1-6; D is perhaps TRBD1 (5 bases). Germline V CDR1 and CDR2: KGHSH, LQKENI. The CDR3 consists of 14 residues. V was trimmed by 0 bases and J by 7 bases, leaving 7 bases between them. The chain's CDR3 is CASSPPGENSPLHF. DNA for the CDR3: TGTGCCAGCTCACCACCAGGGGAGAATTCACCCCTCCACTTT.

The chain recombines TRBV7-9 with TRBJ2-3, with 8 bases that match TRBD2. Germline assignment: CDR1 SEHNR and CDR2 FQNEAQ (reference sequence). V gave up 5 bases and J gave up 4 bases; unmatched junction bases: 14. CDR3 length equals 17 residues. The CDR3 sequence: CASSPSIGLAQADTQYF. Here the CDR3 DNA reads TGTGCCAGCAGCCCGTCTATTGGACTAGCTCAGGCAGATACGCAGTATTTT.

The rearrangement uses TRBV18 and TRBJ1-1; no clear D. The CDR3 has 13 residues. V lost 1 base and J 2 bases, leaving 5 bases between the germline ends. Germline V gene sequence: CDR1 KGHSH, CDR2 LQKENI. The CDR3: CASSPLLNTEAFF. As DNA, the CDR3 is TGTGCCAGCTCACCACTCTTAAACACTGAAGCTTTCTTT.

This clonotype showed up just once. The CDR3, as DNA: TGCAGTGCCCAGCGGGAGGTTGGGGAGCAGTACTTC. This sequence encodes CSAQREVGEQYF. The V gene is TRBV20-1, the J gene TRBJ2-7; 9 bases are a match to TRBD2. Unmatched junction bases numbered 7, after V lost 6 bases and J lost 7 bases. The CDR3 has 12 residues. Per germline, CDR1 DFQATT and CDR2 SNEGSKA (reference sequence).

This chain uses TRBV5-1 with TRBJ1-2; 10 bases align to TRBD1. Germline trimming cut 4 bases from V and 8 bases from J; bases unmatched to any gene: 8. This CDR3 contains 14 residues. Per the germline V gene, CDR1 is SGHRS and CDR2 is YFSETQ. The chain's CDR3 is CASSQGTGVDGYTF. The DNA for the CDR3 is TGCGCCAGCAGCCAAGGGACAGGGGTGGACGGCTACACCTTC.

This chain links TRBV11-2 with TRBJ2-7; 8 bases are a match to TRBD2. CDR1 and CDR2 (germline): SGHAT, FQNNGV. V shed 4 bases, J shed 5 bases, and the junction held 10 bases outside the gene matches. The CDR3 totals 15 residues. The CDR3 loop is CASSSGTRMINEQYF. In DNA form, the CDR3 reads TGTGCCAGCAGCTCCGGGACTAGGATGATCAACGAGCAGTACTTC.